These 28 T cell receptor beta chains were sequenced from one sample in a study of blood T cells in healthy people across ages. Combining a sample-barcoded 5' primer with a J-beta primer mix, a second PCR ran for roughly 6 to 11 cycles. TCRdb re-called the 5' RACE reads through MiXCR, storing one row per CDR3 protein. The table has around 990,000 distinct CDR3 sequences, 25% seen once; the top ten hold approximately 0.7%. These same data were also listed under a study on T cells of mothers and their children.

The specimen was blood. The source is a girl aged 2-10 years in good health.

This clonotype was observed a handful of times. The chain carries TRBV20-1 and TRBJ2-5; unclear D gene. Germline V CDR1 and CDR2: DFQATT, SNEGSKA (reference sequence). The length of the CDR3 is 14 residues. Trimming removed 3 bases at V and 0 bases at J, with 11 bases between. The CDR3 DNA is TGCAGTGCTAGTACCTACCGGGACCAAGAGACCCAGTACTTC. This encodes CSASTYRDQETQYF.

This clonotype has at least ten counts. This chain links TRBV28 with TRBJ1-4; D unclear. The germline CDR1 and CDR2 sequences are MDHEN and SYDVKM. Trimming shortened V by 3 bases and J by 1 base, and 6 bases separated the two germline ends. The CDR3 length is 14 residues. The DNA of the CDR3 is TGTGCCAGCAGTTTGTTCGGAACTAATGAAAAACTGTTTTTT. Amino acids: CASSLFGTNEKLFF.

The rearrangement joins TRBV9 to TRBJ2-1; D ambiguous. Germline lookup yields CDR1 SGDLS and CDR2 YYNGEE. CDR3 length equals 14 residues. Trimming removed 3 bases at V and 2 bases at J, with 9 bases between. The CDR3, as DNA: TGTGCCAGCAGCGCTAGTTCTGCCTACAATGAGCAGTTCTTC. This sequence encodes CASSASSAYNEQFF.

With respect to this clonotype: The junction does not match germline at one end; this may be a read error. The CDR3, as DNA: TGTGTCAGCAGCCCCGGGGGACAGGGAAATCTAGGGACCCAGTACTTC. It yields the protein CVSSPGGQGNLGTQYF. The chain joins TRBV7-9 to TRBJ2-5, with 9 bases aligning to TRBD1. CDR3 length equals 16 residues. Per germline, CDR1 SEHNR and CDR2 FQNEAQ (reference sequence).

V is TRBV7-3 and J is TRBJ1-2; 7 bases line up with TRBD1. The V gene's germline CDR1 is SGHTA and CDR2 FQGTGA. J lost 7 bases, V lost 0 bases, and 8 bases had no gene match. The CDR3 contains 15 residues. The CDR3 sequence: CASSLTGGASSGYTF. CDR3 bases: TGTGCCAGCAGCTTAACAGGGGGCGCTTCGTCTGGCTACACCTTC.

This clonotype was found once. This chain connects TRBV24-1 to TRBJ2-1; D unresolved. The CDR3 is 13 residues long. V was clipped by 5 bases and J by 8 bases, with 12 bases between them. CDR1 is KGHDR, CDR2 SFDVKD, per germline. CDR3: CATSASVGDEQFF. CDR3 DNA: TGTGCCACCAGTGCTTCAGTTGGCGATGAGCAGTTCTTC.

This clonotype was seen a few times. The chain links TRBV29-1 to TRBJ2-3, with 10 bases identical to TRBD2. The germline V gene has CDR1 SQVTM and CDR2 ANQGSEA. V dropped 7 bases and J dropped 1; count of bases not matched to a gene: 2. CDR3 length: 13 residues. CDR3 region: CSAGTSGTDTQYF. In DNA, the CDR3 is TGCAGCGCCGGGACTAGCGGCACAGATACGCAGTATTTT.

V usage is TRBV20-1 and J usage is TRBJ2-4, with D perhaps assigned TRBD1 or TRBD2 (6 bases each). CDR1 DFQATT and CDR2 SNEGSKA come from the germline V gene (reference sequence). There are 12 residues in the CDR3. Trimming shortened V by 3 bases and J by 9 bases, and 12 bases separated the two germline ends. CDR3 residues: CSASRGDGIQYF. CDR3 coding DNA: TGCAGTGCTAGTAGGGGGGATGGCATTCAGTACTTC.

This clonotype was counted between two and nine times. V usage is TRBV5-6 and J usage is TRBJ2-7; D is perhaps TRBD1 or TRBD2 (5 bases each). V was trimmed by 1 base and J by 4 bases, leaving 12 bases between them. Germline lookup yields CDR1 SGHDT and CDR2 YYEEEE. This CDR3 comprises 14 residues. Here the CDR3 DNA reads TGTGCCAGCAGCTTGCGGGGCTTAGAGTACGAGCAGTACTTC. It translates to CASSLRGLEYEQYF.

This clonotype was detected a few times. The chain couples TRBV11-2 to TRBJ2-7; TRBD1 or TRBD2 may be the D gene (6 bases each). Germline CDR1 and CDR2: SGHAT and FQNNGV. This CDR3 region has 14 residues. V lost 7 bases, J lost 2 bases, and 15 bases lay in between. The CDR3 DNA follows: TGTGCCAGCACCTTGCAGGGGAGGACCTACGAGCAGTACTTC. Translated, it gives CASTLQGRTYEQYF.

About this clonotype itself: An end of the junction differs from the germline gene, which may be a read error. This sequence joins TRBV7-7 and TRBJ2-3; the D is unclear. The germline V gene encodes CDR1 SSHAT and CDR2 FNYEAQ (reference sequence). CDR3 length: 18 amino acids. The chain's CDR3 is CASSLGRNVGRPTDTQYF. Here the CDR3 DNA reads TGTGCTAGCAGCTTGGGCCGGAACGTCGGTAGACCCACAGATACGCAGTATTTT.

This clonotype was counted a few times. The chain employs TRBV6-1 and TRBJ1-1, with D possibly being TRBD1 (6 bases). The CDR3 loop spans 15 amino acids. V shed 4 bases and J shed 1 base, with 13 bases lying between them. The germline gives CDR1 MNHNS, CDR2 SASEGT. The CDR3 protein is CASSASDSQNTEAFF. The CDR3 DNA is TGTGCCAGCAGTGCCTCGGACAGCCAGAACACTGAAGCTTTCTTT.

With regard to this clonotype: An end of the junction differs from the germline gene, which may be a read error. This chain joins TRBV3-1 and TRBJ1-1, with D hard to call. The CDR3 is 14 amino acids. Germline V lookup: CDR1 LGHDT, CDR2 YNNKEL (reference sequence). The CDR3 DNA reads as TGTGCCAGCAGCCATAAGGGTATGAACGCTGAAGCTTTCTTT. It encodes CASSHKGMNAEAFF.

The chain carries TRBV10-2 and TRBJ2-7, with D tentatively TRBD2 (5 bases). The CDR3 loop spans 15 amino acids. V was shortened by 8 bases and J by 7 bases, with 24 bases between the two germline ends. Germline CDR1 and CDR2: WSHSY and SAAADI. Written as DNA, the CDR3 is TGCGCCAGCTACTCAGCCGGAACCCTAGCAAGGGAGCAGTACTTC. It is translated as CASYSAGTLAREQYF.

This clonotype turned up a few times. CDR3 nucleotides: TGTGCCAGCAGCTTAGCAATCGCTAGCGGGAGTTATAGCTCCTACAATGAGCAGTTCTTC. Translated, it gives CASSLAIASGSYSSYNEQFF. The chain links TRBV7-8 to TRBJ2-1; TRBD2 matches 10 bases. After removal of 0 bases from V and 0 bases from J, the junction contained 11 bases not matched to a gene. Germline V gives CDR1 SGHVS, CDR2 FQNEAQ. The CDR3 runs to 20 residues. Supplemented by reference TRBV7-8 and TRBJ2-1, the full variable domain reads GAGVSQSPRYKVAKRGQDVALRCDPISGHVSLFWYQQALGQGPEFLTYFQNEAQLDKSGLPSDRFFAERPEGSVSTLKIQRTQQEDSAVYLCASSLAIASGSYSSYNEQFFGPGTRLTVL.

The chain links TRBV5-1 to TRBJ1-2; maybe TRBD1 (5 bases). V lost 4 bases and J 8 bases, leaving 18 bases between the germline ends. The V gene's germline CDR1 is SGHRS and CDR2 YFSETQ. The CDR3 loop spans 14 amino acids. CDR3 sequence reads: CASSPEGRGGGYTF. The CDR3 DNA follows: TGCGCCAGCAGCCCGGAGGGTAGGGGCGGCGGCTACACCTTC. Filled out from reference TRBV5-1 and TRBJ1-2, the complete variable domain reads KAGVTQTPRYLIKTRGQQVTLSCSPISGHRSVSWYQQTPGQGLQFLFEYFSETQRNKGNFPGRFSGRQFSNSRSEMNVSTLELGDSALYLCASSPEGRGGGYTFGSGTRLTVV.

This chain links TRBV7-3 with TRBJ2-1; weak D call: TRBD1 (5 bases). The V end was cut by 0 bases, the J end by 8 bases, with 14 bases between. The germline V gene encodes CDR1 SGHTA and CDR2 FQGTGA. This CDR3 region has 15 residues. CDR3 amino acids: CASSLTGLKGDEQFF. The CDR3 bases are TGTGCCAGCAGCTTAACGGGTTTGAAAGGGGATGAGCAGTTCTTC.

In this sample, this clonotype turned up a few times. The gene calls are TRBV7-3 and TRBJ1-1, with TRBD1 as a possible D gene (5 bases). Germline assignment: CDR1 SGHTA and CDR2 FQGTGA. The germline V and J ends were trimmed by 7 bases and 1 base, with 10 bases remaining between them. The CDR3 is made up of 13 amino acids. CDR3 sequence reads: CASKQGRNTEAFF. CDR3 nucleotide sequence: TGTGCCAGCAAGCAGGGCCGGAACACTGAAGCTTTCTTT.

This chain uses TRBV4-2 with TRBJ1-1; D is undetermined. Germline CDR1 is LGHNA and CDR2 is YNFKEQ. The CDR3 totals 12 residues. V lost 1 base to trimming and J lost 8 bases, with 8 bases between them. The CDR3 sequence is CASSQGVREAFF. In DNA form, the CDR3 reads TGTGCCAGCAGCCAAGGAGTACGGGAAGCTTTCTTT.

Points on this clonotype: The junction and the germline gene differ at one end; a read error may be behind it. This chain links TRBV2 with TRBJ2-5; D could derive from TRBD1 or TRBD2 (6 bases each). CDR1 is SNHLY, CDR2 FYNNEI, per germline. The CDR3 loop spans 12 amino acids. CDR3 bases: TGTGCCAGCACTCGGGGGCGAGAGACCGAGTACTTC. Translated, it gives CASTRGRETEYF. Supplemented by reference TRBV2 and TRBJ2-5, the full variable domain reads EPEVTQTPSHQVTQMGQEVILRCVPISNHLYFYWYRQILGQKVEFLVSFYNNEISEKSEIFDDQFSVERPDGSNFTLKIRSTKLEDSAMYFCASTRGRETEYFGPGTRLLVL.

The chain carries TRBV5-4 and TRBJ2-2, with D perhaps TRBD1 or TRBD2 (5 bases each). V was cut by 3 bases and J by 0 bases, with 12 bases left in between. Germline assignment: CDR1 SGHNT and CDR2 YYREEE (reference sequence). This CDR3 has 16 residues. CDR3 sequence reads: CASSSSPGTNTGELFF. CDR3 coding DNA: TGTGCCAGCAGCTCTAGCCCAGGGACGAACACCGGGGAGCTGTTTTTT. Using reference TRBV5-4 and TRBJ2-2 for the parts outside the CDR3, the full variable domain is ETGVTQSPTHLIKTRGQQVTLRCSSQSGHNTVSWYQQALGQGPQFIFQYYREEENGRGNFPPRFSGLQFPNYSSELNVNALELDDSALYLCASSSSPGTNTGELFFGEGSRLTVL.

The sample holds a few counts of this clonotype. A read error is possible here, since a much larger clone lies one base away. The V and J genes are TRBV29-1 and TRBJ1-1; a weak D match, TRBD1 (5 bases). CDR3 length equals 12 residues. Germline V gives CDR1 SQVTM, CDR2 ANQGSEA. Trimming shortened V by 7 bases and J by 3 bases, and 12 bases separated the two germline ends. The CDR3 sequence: CSDTRADTEAFF. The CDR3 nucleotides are TGCAGCGATACCAGGGCGGACACTGAAGCTTTCTTT.

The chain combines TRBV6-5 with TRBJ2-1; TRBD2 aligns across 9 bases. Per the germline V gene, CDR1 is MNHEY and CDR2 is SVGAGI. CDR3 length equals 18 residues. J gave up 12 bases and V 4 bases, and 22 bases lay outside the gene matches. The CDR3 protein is CASSLPWDSGGPGGGQFF. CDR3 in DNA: TGTGCCAGCAGTTTACCCTGGGATAGCGGGGGTCCGGGGGGAGGGCAGTTCTTC.

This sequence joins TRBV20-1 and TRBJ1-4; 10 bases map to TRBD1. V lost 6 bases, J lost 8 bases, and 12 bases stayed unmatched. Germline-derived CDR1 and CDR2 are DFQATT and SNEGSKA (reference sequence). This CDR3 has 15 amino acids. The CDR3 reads CSATLQTGGGEKLFF. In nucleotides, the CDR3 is TGCAGTGCCACCCTCCAGACAGGGGGCGGGGAAAAACTGTTTTTT.

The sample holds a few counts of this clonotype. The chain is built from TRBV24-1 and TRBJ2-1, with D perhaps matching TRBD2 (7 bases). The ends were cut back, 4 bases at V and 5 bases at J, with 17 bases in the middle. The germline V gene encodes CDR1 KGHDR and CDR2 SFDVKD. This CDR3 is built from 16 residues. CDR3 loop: CATSDPWGGENNEQFF. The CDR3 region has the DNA TGTGCCACCAGTGACCCCTGGGGGGGCGAGAACAATGAGCAGTTCTTC.

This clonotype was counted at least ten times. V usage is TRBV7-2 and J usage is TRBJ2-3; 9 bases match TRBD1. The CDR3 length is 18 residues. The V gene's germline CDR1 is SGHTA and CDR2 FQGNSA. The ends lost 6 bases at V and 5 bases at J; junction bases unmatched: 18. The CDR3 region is CASSHSDRGWIVKDTQYF. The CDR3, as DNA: TGTGCCAGCAGTCATTCCGACAGGGGGTGGATAGTTAAAGATACGCAGTATTTT.

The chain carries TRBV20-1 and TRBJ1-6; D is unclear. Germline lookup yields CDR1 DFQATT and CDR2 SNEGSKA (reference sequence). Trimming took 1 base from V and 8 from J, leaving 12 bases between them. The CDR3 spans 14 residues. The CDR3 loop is CSARVLGLDSPLHF. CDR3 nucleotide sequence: TGCAGTGCTAGAGTACTTGGTTTGGATTCACCCCTCCACTTT.

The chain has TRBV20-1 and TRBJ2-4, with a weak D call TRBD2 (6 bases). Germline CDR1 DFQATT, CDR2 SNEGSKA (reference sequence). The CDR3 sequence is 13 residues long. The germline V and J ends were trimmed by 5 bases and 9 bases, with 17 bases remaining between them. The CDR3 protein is CSAQRSDYVIQYF. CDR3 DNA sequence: TGCAGTGCTCAAAGGTCGGACTATGTCATTCAGTACTTC.